Listed here are 21 T cell receptor beta chains from one sample, sequenced in a study of CD8+ T cells in alopecia areata. Once RNA had been extracted, it was reverse transcribed into cDNA to act as the sequencing template. The data were produced by immunoSEQ multiplex PCR, yet TCRdb's version contains in-frame clones alone and is incomplete. The table includes around 250,000 clones, 67% detected once. The material sequenced was CD4+ T cells sorted from blood, taken at week 0. The receptors shown here come from a human donor with alopecia areata.

The rearrangement uses TRBV30 and TRBJ1-6; TRBD1 matches at 7 bases. The CDR3 runs 15 residues. Per the germline V gene, CDR1 is GTSNPN and CDR2 is SVGIG (reference sequence). V lost 7 bases, J lost 6 bases, and 12 bases stayed unmatched. CDR3 region: CAYRKYRGGNSPLHF. In nucleotides, the CDR3 is TGTGCCTACCGAAAATACAGGGGAGGTAATTCACCCCTCCACTTT.

J is TRBJ2-2 and V is TRBV5-1, with TRBD2 as a possible D gene (6 bases). Germline V gives CDR1 SGHRS, CDR2 YFSETQ. Trimming stripped 4 bases from V and 7 bases from J, with 14 bases between. This CDR3 comprises 14 residues. Written as DNA, the CDR3 is TGCGCCAGCAGCGCCTTACTAGCAAGCGGGGAGCTGTTTTTT. This gives the protein CASSALLASGELFF.

The table lists this clone with a few counts. The chain's CDR3 is CASSIFSDSPLHF. The CDR3 DNA is TGTGCCAGTAGTATCTTCTCTGATTCACCCCTCCACTTT. The chain combines TRBV19 with TRBJ1-6; D is ambiguous. The germline gives CDR1 LNHDA, CDR2 SQIVND (reference sequence). The CDR3 is made up of 13 amino acids. The ends were cut back, 3 bases at V and 8 bases at J, with 8 bases in the middle.

The chain links TRBV11-3 to TRBJ2-5; D not certain. This CDR3 is built from 11 residues. Germline lookup yields CDR1 SGHNT and CDR2 YENEEA. The V gene lost 1 base and the J gene lost 5 bases, with 2 bases spanning the gap. The CDR3, as DNA: TGTGCCAGCAGCTTAGTCGAGACCCAGTACTTC. Translated, it gives CASSLVETQYF.

V gene TRBV29-1 combines with J gene TRBJ1-1; D uncertain. The V end lost 1 base, the J end lost 2 bases, and 8 bases lay between the germline ends. The CDR3 length is 13 residues. Germline CDR1 and CDR2: SQVTM and ANQGSEA. This CDR3 is CSVEVGSNTEAFF. Here the CDR3 DNA reads TGCAGCGTTGAAGTAGGCTCAAACACTGAAGCTTTCTTT.

The chain employs TRBV5-1 and TRBJ2-5, with a possible D match to TRBD1 (5 bases). This CDR3 is built from 14 residues. Germline V CDR1 and CDR2: SGHRS, YFSETQ. The V and J ends lost 2 bases and 5 bases respectively, with 13 bases between them. The CDR3: CASSFATSGETQYF. Written as DNA, the CDR3 is TGCGCCAGCAGCTTCGCCACCTCAGGGGAGACCCAGTACTTC. Based on the CDR3 plus reference TRBV5-1 and TRBJ2-5, the full variable domain is KAGVTQTPRYLIKTRGQQVTLSCSPISGHRSVSWYQQTPGQGLQFLFEYFSETQRNKGNFPGRFSGRQFSNSRSEMNVSTLELGDSALYLCASSFATSGETQYFGPGTRLLVL.

Turning to this clone: Other DNA sequences from this sample encode an identical CDR3 as well. The rearrangement links TRBV18 to TRBJ2-3; D remains unclear. The V gene lost 0 bases and the J gene lost 3 bases, with 4 bases spanning the gap. CDR1 KGHSH and CDR2 LQKENI come from the germline V gene. The CDR3 extends over 13 amino acids. CDR3: CASSPPGTDTQYF. The DNA for the CDR3 is TGTGCCAGCTCACCACCGGGGACAGATACGCAGTATTTT.

J is TRBJ1-2 and V is TRBV29-1, with 9 bases lining up with TRBD1. Per germline, CDR1 SQVTM and CDR2 ANQGSEA. The CDR3 loop spans 13 amino acids. V shed 6 bases, J shed 7 bases, and the junction held 9 bases outside the gene matches. The CDR3 DNA reads TGCAGCGTGGACAGGGGAGGCGGGAGTGGCTACACCTTC. Amino acid sequence: CSVDRGGGSGYTF.

The chain recombines TRBV29-1 with TRBJ2-5; weak D call: TRBD1 (5 bases). The CDR3 length is 12 residues. Germline-derived CDR1 and CDR2 are SQVTM and ANQGSEA. The V and J ends lost 3 bases and 5 bases respectively, with 10 bases between them. This CDR3 is CSVDKGMETQYF. The CDR3 nucleotides read TGCAGCGTTGATAAGGGGATGGAGACCCAGTACTTC.

J is TRBJ2-1 and V is TRBV7-3; D tentatively reads TRBD1 or TRBD2 (5 bases each). The V gene's germline CDR1 is SGHTA and CDR2 FQGTGA. The CDR3 has 14 residues. V lost 5 bases, J lost 9 bases, and 17 bases lay in between. CDR3 sequence (DNA): TGTGCCAGCAGCCCCGGGGCCCGAGCAACTGAGCAGTTCTTC. Translated: CASSPGARATEQFF.

The chain links TRBV9 to TRBJ1-5; D unresolved. Germline V gene sequence: CDR1 SGDLS, CDR2 YYNGEE. The CDR3 is 13 residues long. The V end lost 3 bases, the J end lost 4 bases, and 8 bases lay between the germline ends. The CDR3 DNA reads as TGTGCCAGCAGCGCTGGGCAAAATCAGCCCCAGCATTTT. Encoded protein: CASSAGQNQPQHF.

The V call is TRBV9, the J call TRBJ2-2; D is unresolved. The CDR3 spans 15 residues. Germline V gene data show CDR1 as SGDLS and CDR2 as YYNGEE. V was shortened by 0 bases and J by 0 bases, with 6 bases between the two germline ends. CDR3 sequence: CASSVAAANTGELFF. Here the CDR3 DNA reads TGTGCCAGCAGCGTAGCGGCTGCGAACACCGGGGAGCTGTTTTTT.

The V and J genes are TRBV4-1 and TRBJ2-1, with 8 bases identical to TRBD2. Losses at the gene ends were 8 bases for V and 10 bases for J; bases not matched to a gene: 4. Germline loops: CDR1 MGHRA, CDR2 YSYEKL. The CDR3 covers 11 residues. CDR3 bases: TGCGCCAGCGCGGGGGGTTTAGAGCAGTTCTTC. Residues: CASAGGLEQFF.

V usage is TRBV7-9 and J usage is TRBJ1-1; possibly TRBD1 for D (5 bases). Trimming shortened V by 3 bases and J by 4 bases, and 12 bases separated the two germline ends. The CDR3 is 14 residues long. CDR1 and CDR2 from the germline V gene are SEHNR and FQNEAQ (reference sequence). The DNA of the CDR3 is TGTGCCAGCAGCTTCAGGGTCACGGGCACTGAAGCTTTCTTT. Translated, it gives CASSFRVTGTEAFF.

This clone came up once. The rearrangement joins TRBV10-3 to TRBJ2-7; the match to TRBD2 covers 9 bases. The germline CDR1 and CDR2 sequences are ENHRY and SYGVKD. The CDR3 sequence is 13 residues long. With 7 bases clipped from V and 4 bases from J, the junction kept 5 bases outside the gene matches. This CDR3 reads CAITALAGYEQYF. CDR3 coding DNA: TGTGCCATCACCGCTCTAGCGGGGTACGAGCAGTACTTC.

As for this clone: This sample includes further DNA sequences coding for the same CDR3. The chain combines TRBV30 with TRBJ1-5; D is possibly TRBD1 (5 bases). Germline CDR1 reads GTSNPN; CDR2 reads SVGIG (reference sequence). V shed 3 bases and J shed 4 bases, with 10 bases lying between them. This CDR3 contains 13 residues. DNA of the CDR3: TGTGCCTGGAGCCTCGGGGGGAATCAGCCCCAGCATTTT. It yields the protein CAWSLGGNQPQHF.

The chain has TRBV6-5 and TRBJ1-5; D is unresolved. V shed 0 bases and J shed 5 bases, with 8 bases lying between them. CDR1 and CDR2 from the germline V gene are MNHEY and SVGAGI. The CDR3 length is 14 residues. The CDR3 protein is CASSYSPRDQPQHF. The CDR3, as DNA: TGTGCCAGCAGTTACTCGCCAAGAGATCAGCCCCAGCATTTT.

This clone was counted a few times. This chain links TRBV6-1 with TRBJ1-6; the match to TRBD1 covers 10 bases. CDR3 size: 15 residues. V gave up 6 bases and J gave up 7 bases; unmatched junction bases: 6. In germline, CDR1 is MNHNS, CDR2 SASEGT. DNA for the CDR3: TGTGCCAGCAGAGGTGGACAGGGGGGGAATTCACCCCTCCACTTT. It specifies CASRGGQGGNSPLHF.

The chain uses TRBV30 and TRBJ1-1; a weak D match, TRBD1 (5 bases). V lost 0 bases and J 0 bases, leaving 11 bases between the germline ends. This CDR3 has 15 amino acids. The germline CDR1 and CDR2 sequences are GTSNPN and SVGIG (reference sequence). The CDR3 coding sequence is TGTGCCTGGAGTGTATGGGGGTCCATGAACACTGAAGCTTTCTTT. This gives the protein CAWSVWGSMNTEAFF.

The chain carries TRBV2 and TRBJ1-1; tentatively, D is TRBD1 (6 bases). Trimming shortened V by 7 bases and J by 6 bases, and 15 bases separated the two germline ends. CDR3 size: 13 residues. Germline CDR1 is SNHLY and CDR2 is FYNNEI. CDR3 sequence: CASILRQAAEAFF. The CDR3 DNA sequence: TGTGCCAGCATTCTACGACAGGCCGCTGAAGCTTTCTTT.

This clone was observed a single time. The V and J genes are TRBV5-4 and TRBJ1-2; 10 bases fit TRBD1. Germline V lookup: CDR1 SGHNT, CDR2 YYREEE (reference sequence). This CDR3 has 16 amino acids. V was clipped by 0 bases and J by 2 bases; unmatched bases: 4. The CDR3 loop is CASSLGSTGGNYGYTF. The CDR3 DNA sequence: TGTGCCAGCAGCTTGGGCTCGACAGGGGGCAACTATGGCTACACCTTC. Full variable domain (missing parts from reference TRBV5-4 and TRBJ1-2): ETGVTQSPTHLIKTRGQQVTLRCSSQSGHNTVSWYQQALGQGPQFIFQYYREEENGRGNFPPRFSGLQFPNYSSELNVNALELDDSALYLCASSLGSTGGNYGYTFGSGTRLTVV.